The T cell receptor beta chain described here comes from a study of beta chain features in type 1 diabetes. Regarding the study as a whole: Across all four CD4+ subsets, people with type 1 diabetes showed modestly shorter TCRB CDR3s.

The CDR3 is 14 residues long. J lost 1 base, V lost 7 bases, and 7 bases had no gene match. Germline V gives CDR1 LNHDA, CDR2 SQIVND (reference sequence). TCRB transcripts that were expressed got sequenced, as all of the isolated RNA had been reverse transcribed. TCRdb's table, derived via immunoSEQ multiplex PCR, lists solely in-frame clones and lacks some. Found here are hundreds of thousands of clones, over 12% of them singletons; the top ten hold 0.035% to 0.045%. As for this clone: Its antigen remains unknown.

The source of this sequence is a man younger than 30 with type 1 diabetes. The sample consisted of naive CD4+ T cells from blood. This chain connects TRBV19 to TRBJ2-7, with TRBD1 matching over 7 bases. CDR3 region: CASTGTAGSYEQYF. The CDR3 bases are TGTGCCAGTACCGGGACAGCCGGTTCCTACGAGCAGTACTTC.